The 23 T cell receptor beta chains given below trace back to one sample, sequenced in a study of T-cell reconstitution after alpha-beta-depleted transplantation in children. TCRbeta library construction was performed incorporating unique molecular identifiers. TCRdb fed the PCR reads into MiXCR, producing one record per CDR3 protein. The sample shows 600,000 to 700,000 distinct CDR3 sequences, roughly 15% of them seen only once. Specimen: PBMCs from the stem cell graft donor, collected from the stem cell graft. These TCRs come from a human donor who donated a stem cell graft to a child with acute myeloid leukemia.

In DNA, the CDR3 is TGCAGTGCCCCGACAGGGGGGGGGACTAATGAAAAACTGTTTTTT. Its protein is CSAPTGGGTNEKLFF. The gene calls are TRBV20-1 and TRBJ1-4; TRBD1 aligns across 9 bases. The CDR3 covers 15 residues. Trimming removed 6 bases from V and 2 bases from J; junction bases left unmatched: 7. Germline V CDR1 and CDR2: DFQATT, SNEGSKA (reference sequence).

This clonotype showed up many times. The rearrangement joins TRBV20-1 to TRBJ2-7; unclear D gene. Germline-derived CDR1 and CDR2 are DFQATT and SNEGSKA (reference sequence). This CDR3 is 11 amino acids long. The germline V and J ends were trimmed by 3 bases and 4 bases, with 7 bases remaining between them. The CDR3 region is CSASEGYEQYF. CDR3 DNA sequence: TGCAGTGCTAGCGAAGGATACGAGCAGTACTTC.

This clonotype was counted at least ten times. The rearrangement uses TRBV20-1 and TRBJ2-1; maybe TRBD2 (6 bases). This CDR3 comprises 12 residues. Trimming took 3 bases from V and 4 from J, leaving 7 bases between them. Germline V gives CDR1 DFQATT, CDR2 SNEGSKA (reference sequence). The CDR3 DNA sequence: TGCAGTGCTAGCGGGGGATACAATGAGCAGTTCTTC. Its protein product is CSASGGYNEQFF.

In its sample, this clonotype was seen a few times. The chain is built from TRBV25-1 and TRBJ2-7, with D possibly matching TRBD2 (6 bases). The germline CDR1 and CDR2 sequences are MGHDK and SYGVNS. The CDR3 runs 13 residues. V was clipped by 8 bases and J by 5 bases, with 16 bases between them. The CDR3 nucleotides read TGTGCCAGCGGCGGGACCCCCTTACACGAGCAGTACTTC. This translates into CASGGTPLHEQYF.

This chain joins TRBV24-1 and TRBJ1-5; D gene ambiguous. From germline, CDR1 is KGHDR and CDR2 SFDVKD. This CDR3 is 15 amino acids long. V was trimmed by 3 bases and J by 0 bases, leaving 8 bases between them. DNA of the CDR3: TGTGCCACCAGTGATGGACGGTATAGCAATCAGCCCCAGCATTTT. Amino acids: CATSDGRYSNQPQHF.

The V gene is TRBV24-1, the J gene TRBJ1-4, with TRBD1 as a possible D gene (6 bases). The length of the CDR3 is 15 residues. CDR1 and CDR2 from the germline V gene are KGHDR and SFDVKD. Between the trimmed V and J ends, which lost 3 bases and 5 bases, there was a span of 12 bases. The CDR3: CATSDAGATNEKLFF. The CDR3 DNA is TGTGCCACCAGTGATGCAGGGGCCACAAATGAAAAACTGTTTTTT.

Many counts were recorded for this clonotype. The chain carries TRBV20-1 and TRBJ2-7; 11 bases are shared with TRBD2. Trimming at V came to 5 bases and at J to 0 bases, leaving 9 bases not matched to a gene. This CDR3 region has 16 residues. CDR1 and CDR2 from the germline V gene are DFQATT and SNEGSKA (reference sequence). The CDR3 is CSAAGLAEQGSYEQYF. The CDR3 nucleotides are TGCAGTGCTGCGGGACTAGCGGAACAAGGCTCCTACGAGCAGTACTTC.

The chain carries TRBV20-1 and TRBJ2-4; D possibly corresponds to TRBD1 (6 bases). The CDR3 runs 12 residues. The V and J ends lost 3 bases and 7 bases respectively, with 10 bases between them. CDR1 is DFQATT, CDR2 SNEGSKA, per germline (reference sequence). The CDR3 DNA sequence: TGCAGTGCTAGTCTGCAGGGGAACATTCAGTACTTC. It translates to CSASLQGNIQYF.

This clonotype was seen more than once but under ten times. This rearrangement joins TRBV7-2 to TRBJ2-5, with TRBD1 matching over 8 bases. V dropped 5 bases and J dropped 5; count of bases not matched to a gene: 4. This CDR3 spans 13 amino acids. Germline CDR1 is SGHTA and CDR2 is FQGNSA. The CDR3 DNA is TGTGCCAGCAGCATCGGACAGGGCGAGACCCAGTACTTC. Amino acid sequence: CASSIGQGETQYF.

The table lists this clonotype with a few counts. V and J are TRBV7-3 and TRBJ2-1, with D unclear. V lost 2 bases and J 7 bases, leaving 9 bases between the germline ends. The germline V gene encodes CDR1 SGHTA and CDR2 FQGTGA. The CDR3 is 13 amino acids. CDR3 in DNA: TGTGCCAGCAGCTTACGCAGTTGGAATGAGCAGTTCTTC. Amino acids: CASSLRSWNEQFF.

This clonotype was seen a handful of times. The rearrangement uses TRBV6-1 and TRBJ1-4; TRBD1 aligns across 7 bases. CDR1 and CDR2 from the germline V gene are MNHNS and SASEGT. The CDR3 is 18 amino acids. The V segment lost 6 bases and the J segment 2 bases; nucleotides outside the gene matches: 15. CDR3 nucleotide sequence: TGTGCCAGCAGCCGGGGACAGATTTCGGGAACGACTAATGAAAAACTGTTTTTT. The encoded protein is CASSRGQISGTTNEKLFF.

The V call is TRBV7-3, the J call TRBJ1-1; 9 nucleotides line up with TRBD1. Germline-derived CDR1 and CDR2 are SGHTA and FQGTGA. After removal of 5 bases from V and 4 bases from J, the junction contained 8 bases not matched to a gene. CDR3 length: 15 residues. In DNA, the CDR3 is TGTGCCAGCAGCGCCTCCGGGACAGGGAGCACTGAAGCTTTCTTT. It is translated as CASSASGTGSTEAFF.

A few counts support this clonotype. J is TRBJ2-1 and V is TRBV12-3 or TRBV12-4, with no clear D. Trimming left V 5 bases short and J 6 bases short, with 17 bases between. The CDR3 spans 15 residues. The CDR3 DNA follows: TGTGCCAGCAGTGACGACCAAAATAGGGTCAATGAGCAGTTCTTC. Protein product: CASSDDQNRVNEQFF.

Comment on this clonotype: A read error may account for a junction end that differs from germline. The chain carries TRBV20-1 and TRBJ2-6, with D perhaps matching TRBD1 or TRBD2 (5 bases each). This CDR3 comprises 18 residues. The germline CDR1 and CDR2 sequences are DFQATT and SNEGSKA (reference sequence). The CDR3 coding sequence is TGCTGTGCTAGAGATCTTGGGGGAGAGTCGTCTGGGGCCAACGTCCTGACTTTC. It yields the protein CCARDLGGESSGANVLTF.

This clonotype occurred many times. The rearrangement uses TRBV11-1 and TRBJ1-2; TRBD1 might be the D (6 bases). V was pared by 4 bases and J by 4 bases, with 31 bases between. The CDR3 extends over 20 amino acids. From germline, CDR1 is SGHAT and CDR2 FQDESV (reference sequence). The CDR3 nucleotides read TGTGCCAGCAGCTCCCTACTTAACAGGGCCCACAACACCACTCCCTATGGCTACACCTTC. As protein: CASSSLLNRAHNTTPYGYTF.

This clonotype was seen only a few times. The rearrangement uses TRBV12-3 or TRBV12-4 and TRBJ1-2; D uncertain. Between the trimmed V and J ends, which lost 3 bases and 8 bases, there was a span of 10 bases. The CDR3 is 12 amino acids. In DNA, the CDR3 is TGTGCCAGCAGTTTTTTAGGGTTCGGCTACACCTTC. Translated: CASSFLGFGYTF.

In this sample, this clonotype turned up a few times. This chain joins TRBV12-3 or TRBV12-4 and TRBJ2-5; TRBD2 matches 9 bases. The CDR3 has 16 residues. The V segment lost 5 bases and the J segment 4 bases; nucleotides outside the gene matches: 11. CDR3 region: CASSPQGGGERETQYF. The CDR3 nucleotides are TGTGCCAGCAGTCCCCAAGGCGGGGGGGAACGAGAGACCCAGTACTTC.

This clonotype occurred many times. This chain uses TRBV20-1 with TRBJ2-2; D may match TRBD1 or TRBD2 (5 bases each). The V and J ends lost 6 bases and 6 bases respectively, with 17 bases between them. Germline CDR1 DFQATT, CDR2 SNEGSKA (reference sequence). CDR3 length equals 14 residues. CDR3 nucleotide sequence: TGCAGTGCCCTCCAGAGAGGGGCGTCCGGGGAGCTGTTTTTT. This translates into CSALQRGASGELFF.

The chain links TRBV11-2 to TRBJ2-1; D is ambiguous. Germline CDR1 SGHAT, CDR2 FQNNGV. The V gene lost 4 bases and the J gene lost 10 bases, with 8 bases spanning the gap. The CDR3 consists of 11 residues. In nucleotides, the CDR3 is TGTGCCAGCAGCTATTATAGGGAGCAGTTCTTC. It specifies CASSYYREQFF.

The table lists this clonotype with many counts. The chain is built from TRBV29-1 and TRBJ2-5; 12 bases are a match to TRBD1. Germline-derived CDR1 and CDR2 are SQVTM and ANQGSEA. The ends lost 4 bases at V and 2 bases at J; junction bases unmatched: 17. The length of the CDR3 is 19 residues. CDR3 in amino acids: CSVGGPGTGGGGRQETQYF. The CDR3 DNA reads TGCAGCGTTGGTGGCCCCGGGACAGGGGGCGGGGGAAGGCAAGAGACCCAGTACTTC.

This clonotype has just a few counts. The chain is built from TRBV18 and TRBJ2-5; a weak D match, TRBD2 (6 bases). CDR1 KGHSH and CDR2 LQKENI come from the germline V gene. CDR3 length equals 16 residues. V lost 6 bases to trimming and J lost 0 bases, with 17 bases between them. CDR3 residues: CASSNRGGADQETQYF. Written as DNA, the CDR3 is TGTGCCAGCTCGAACCGGGGCGGGGCCGACCAAGAGACCCAGTACTTC.

The chain recombines TRBV7-2 with TRBJ2-1; possible D gene TRBD1, 6 bases. Deletions cut 5 bases from V and 2 bases from J, with 16 bases between. Germline CDR1 reads SGHTA; CDR2 reads FQGNSA. The CDR3 loop spans 16 amino acids. CDR3 in amino acids: CASSRQTGRPYNEQFF. CDR3 sequence (DNA): TGTGCCAGCAGCCGTCAGACAGGAAGGCCCTACAATGAGCAGTTCTTC.

V gene TRBV18 combines with J gene TRBJ2-3; TRBD2 is a possible D gene (5 bases). There are 16 residues in the CDR3. CDR1 and CDR2 from the germline V gene are KGHSH and LQKENI. V was trimmed by 2 bases and J by 4 bases, leaving 16 bases between them. In nucleotides, the CDR3 is TGTGCCAGCTCACCAAATGGTAGGAGGCCTTCAGATACGCAGTATTTT. This encodes CASSPNGRRPSDTQYF.